A selection of T cell receptor beta chains follows, all from one sample in a study of blood T cells in healthy people across ages. TCRdb re-analysed the 5' RACE reads in MiXCR, keeping a single row per CDR3 protein. Of roughly 700,000 distinct CDR3 sequences in the sample, 49% were seen once. Sequences were obtained from blood. These receptors were obtained from a woman aged 60-70 years in good health. Each CDR3 is given with its conserved first and last residue. The D gene is left open where the match is weak. A clone size is listed for some rows: how often the clone was seen (once, few, many), or a class if it is expanded.

abundance: few
v_gene: TRBV9
d_gene: .
j_gene: TRBJ2-3
CDR3nt: TGTGCCAGCAGCGACCGGCGGCAGGGAGCGGATACGCAGTATTTT
CDR3aa: CASSDRRQGADTQYF

abundance: few
v_gene: TRBV12-3/TRBV12-4
d_gene: TRBD2
j_gene: TRBJ2-3
CDR3nt: TGTGCCAGCAGTTCTCCCCGGACTAGCGCGACAGATACGCAGTATTTT
CDR3aa: CASSSPRTSATDTQYF

abundance: .
v_gene: TRBV15
d_gene: .
j_gene: TRBJ2-3
CDR3nt: TGTGCCACCAGCAGCAAGGTAGCGCTAGATACGCAGTATTTT
CDR3aa: CATSSKVALDTQYF

abundance: .
v_gene: TRBV6-5
d_gene: .
j_gene: TRBJ2-7
CDR3nt: TGTGCCAGCAGGACCGGGGACAAATTATACGAGCAGTACTTC
CDR3aa: CASRTGDKLYEQYF

abundance: .
v_gene: TRBV24-1
d_gene: .
j_gene: TRBJ1-1
CDR3nt: TGTGCCACAAAGGGGAGTCTGAACACTGAAGCTTTCTTT
CDR3aa: CATKGSLNTEAFF

abundance: many
v_gene: TRBV4-2
d_gene: .
j_gene: TRBJ2-7
CDR3nt: TGTGCCAGCAGCCAAGGGGGAGGGGGCTACGAGCAGTACTTC
CDR3aa: CASSQGGGGYEQYF

abundance: few
v_gene: TRBV4-2
d_gene: .
j_gene: TRBJ2-1
CDR3nt: TGTGCCAGCAGCACTTCTCTCGGGAGCTATGAGCAGTTCTTC
CDR3aa: CASSTSLGSYEQFF

abundance: few
v_gene: TRBV20-1
d_gene: .
j_gene: TRBJ2-7
CDR3nt: TGCAGTGCTATCGAGGGTGCACTGGTCTACGAGCAGTACTTC
CDR3aa: CSAIEGALVYEQYF

abundance: .
v_gene: TRBV20-1
d_gene: .
j_gene: TRBJ2-1
CDR3nt: TGCAGTGCTCCTACCTGGGGGGCTAGACCCTCCTACAATGAGCAGTTCTTC
CDR3aa: CSAPTWGARPSYNEQFF

abundance: .
v_gene: TRBV2
d_gene: .
j_gene: TRBJ2-7
CDR3nt: TGTGCCAGCAACCTTGACTACGAGCAGTACTTC
CDR3aa: CASNLDYEQYF

abundance: .
v_gene: TRBV6-2/TRBV6-3
d_gene: .
j_gene: TRBJ2-3
CDR3nt: TGTGCCAGCAGCCCCGGGGCAGGAGGCTTCACAGATACGCAGTATTTT
CDR3aa: CASSPGAGGFTDTQYF

abundance: .
v_gene: TRBV5-1
d_gene: .
j_gene: TRBJ1-2
CDR3nt: TGCGCCAGCAGCTTGGCTGGGGACTATGGCTACACCTTC
CDR3aa: CASSLAGDYGYTF

abundance: .
v_gene: TRBV28
d_gene: .
j_gene: TRBJ2-4
CDR3nt: TGTGCCAGCAGCTCATCCGGGACGCTAGCCAAAAACATTCAGTACTTC
CDR3aa: CASSSSGTLAKNIQYF

abundance: .
v_gene: TRBV7-9
d_gene: TRBD2
j_gene: TRBJ2-7
CDR3nt: TGTGCCAGCAGAACCGGAGCGGGAGGATTTTCCTACGAGCAGTACTTC
CDR3aa: CASRTGAGGFSYEQYF

abundance: few
v_gene: TRBV20-1
d_gene: TRBD2
j_gene: TRBJ2-7
CDR3nt: TGCAGTGCTAGAGGACTAGCGGGAGTAGCAGTGGACGAGCAGTACTTC
CDR3aa: CSARGLAGVAVDEQYF

abundance: .
v_gene: TRBV10-3
d_gene: TRBD1
j_gene: TRBJ2-3
CDR3nt: TGTGCCATTCTCCGGGACAGAGACACAGATACGCAGTATTTT
CDR3aa: CAILRDRDTDTQYF